Each of the 14 T cell receptor beta chains below was sequenced from the same sample in a study of cytotoxic CD8 clonotypes in ibrutinib-treated CLL. Repertoires were generated with immunoSEQ multiplex PCR, while TCRdb's copy carries only in-frame clones and drops some. The sample carries just under 70,000 clones, approximately 70% recorded once. The input for sequencing was PBMCs, taken after 12 months of ibrutinib treatment. The receptors derive from a human donor with chronic lymphocytic leukemia.

This clone was seen only a few times. This chain uses TRBV5-1 with TRBJ1-6; tentatively, D is TRBD1 (6 bases). The V and J ends lost 5 bases and 5 bases respectively, with 11 bases between them. This CDR3 contains 14 residues. CDR1 and CDR2 (germline): SGHRS, YFSETQ. The CDR3 here is CASRQRTDNSPLHF. DNA of the CDR3: TGCGCCAGCAGGCAGAGGACAGATAATTCACCCCTCCACTTT.

V is TRBV5-1 and J is TRBJ2-2; D unresolved. V dropped 0 bases and J dropped 0 bases, with 9 bases sitting between them. CDR3 size: 16 residues. Per the germline V gene, CDR1 is SGHRS and CDR2 is YFSETQ. The CDR3 region is CASSLDFPPNTGELFF. The CDR3 bases are TGCGCCAGCAGCTTGGATTTTCCGCCGAACACCGGGGAGCTGTTTTTT.

This clone was seen a few times. This chain joins TRBV7-2 and TRBJ1-6; tentatively, D is TRBD1 (6 bases). The CDR3 has 15 residues. Germline lookup yields CDR1 SGHTA and CDR2 FQGNSA. With 2 bases removed from V and 9 bases from J, the gap between germline ends came to 14 bases. DNA of the CDR3: TGTGCCAGCAGCTTACCCCGGGACACCCCTTCACCCCTCCACTTT. It translates to CASSLPRDTPSPLHF.

The chain has TRBV30 and TRBJ1-1; TRBD1 might be the D (6 bases). V dropped 2 bases and J dropped 5 bases, with 18 bases sitting between them. Germline CDR1 reads GTSNPN; CDR2 reads SVGIG (reference sequence). The CDR3 sequence is 15 residues long. CDR3 bases: TGTGCCTGGAGTAGGGGGTCTTATGTAGGTACTGAAGCTTTCTTT. This encodes CAWSRGSYVGTEAFF.

The chain links TRBV7-2 to TRBJ2-7, with 8 bases that match TRBD1. The length of the CDR3 is 14 residues. The V gene end was trimmed by 4 bases and the J gene end by 3 bases; junction bases not matched to a gene: 5. Germline V gene data show CDR1 as SGHTA and CDR2 as FQGNSA. CDR3 coding DNA: TGTGCCAGCAGCTCGGGGACAGGCTTCTACGAGCAGTACTTC. Its protein product is CASSSGTGFYEQYF.

There are a few counts of this clone. The CDR3 is CASSPRTGMNTEAFF. The DNA of the CDR3 is TGTGCCAGCAGCCCCCGGACAGGGATGAACACTGAAGCTTTCTTT. The V gene is TRBV9, the J gene TRBJ1-1, with 8 bases identical to TRBD1. CDR1 and CDR2 from the germline V gene are SGDLS and YYNGEE. This CDR3 is built from 15 residues. The trim removed 4 bases at V and 0 bases at J, leaving 5 bases unmatched.

This clone was counted a single time. The V and J genes are TRBV30 and TRBJ1-1, with a weak D call TRBD1 (6 bases). CDR3 size: 15 residues. V shed 1 base and J shed 10 bases, with 22 bases lying between them. Germline-derived CDR1 and CDR2 are GTSNPN and SVGIG (reference sequence). CDR3 nucleotides: TGTGCCTGGAGTGAGAACAGGGTGATGCAAAGGGGAGCTTTCTTT. It is translated as CAWSENRVMQRGAFF.

The chain recombines TRBV11-3 with TRBJ2-3; 12 nucleotides line up with TRBD2. V gave up 5 bases and J gave up 4 bases; unmatched junction bases: 13. This CDR3 region has 18 residues. Germline loops: CDR1 SGHNT, CDR2 YENEEA. The CDR3 sequence is CASSLRRTSGTLPDTQYF. In DNA form, the CDR3 reads TGTGCCAGCAGCCTTCGCCGGACTAGCGGGACCCTCCCAGATACGCAGTATTTT.

The chain couples TRBV7-2 to TRBJ2-2; D is uncertain. Germline V gives CDR1 SGHTA, CDR2 FQGNSA. The V and J ends lost 5 bases and 4 bases respectively, with 2 bases between them. The length of the CDR3 is 11 residues. CDR3 nucleotide sequence: TGTGCCAGCAGCCCCACCGGGGAGCTGTTTTTT. Translation gives CASSPTGELFF.

This clone was observed a few times. J is TRBJ1-2 and V is TRBV19, with 9 bases lining up with TRBD1. CDR1 is LNHDA and CDR2 is SQIVND in the germline V gene (reference sequence). The CDR3 is 13 residues long. Trimming took 5 bases from V and 4 from J; bases not matched to a gene: 2. The CDR3 region is CASSVQGAYGYTF. The CDR3, as DNA: TGTGCCAGTAGTGTACAGGGGGCCTATGGCTACACCTTC.

V is TRBV9 and J is TRBJ2-2, with unresolved D. V gave up 1 base and J gave up 1 base, with 8 bases separating them. The CDR3 is 15 amino acids. Germline CDR1 SGDLS, CDR2 YYNGEE. The chain's CDR3 is CASSVKWGNTGELFF. The CDR3 DNA follows: TGTGCCAGCAGCGTAAAATGGGGGAACACCGGGGAGCTGTTTTTT.

The CDR3 DNA reads TGTGCAAGCTGCTTTGGGGACTCGGATACGCAGTATTTT. Its translation: CASCFGDSDTQYF. This chain connects TRBV28 to TRBJ2-3; a possible D gene is TRBD2 (6 bases). Germline V gene sequence: CDR1 MDHEN, CDR2 SYDVKM. The CDR3 contains 13 residues.

The chain joins TRBV6-1 to TRBJ2-3, with D maybe TRBD2 (7 bases). Trimming left V 4 bases short and J 3 bases short, with 11 bases between. The CDR3 has 14 amino acids. CDR1 is MNHNS and CDR2 is SASEGT in the germline V gene. For the CDR3, the DNA is TGTGCCAGCAGTGTGGGGGGGCTAACAGATACGCAGTATTTT. This gives the protein CASSVGGLTDTQYF.

The chain links TRBV21-1 to TRBJ2-2; TRBD1, as called in the table, went unchecked against the DNA. TRBV21-1 is designated a pseudogene. This CDR3 has 16 residues. CDR3 DNA: TGTGCCAGCAGTTACAGACAGGGACGCGACACCGGGGAGCTGTTTTTT. Translated, it gives CASSYRQGRDTGELFF.